This T cell receptor (beta chain) was sequenced for a study of OX40 agonist ivuxolimab in advanced cancers. TCRdb keeps only in-frame clones here, not all; method: immunoSEQ multiplex PCR. The sample gives fewer than 70,000 clones, over 65% of which show up once; 3.1% is in the top ten. V was clipped by 5 bases and J by 2 bases, with 15 bases between them. Germline V gives CDR1 MGHRA, CDR2 YSYEKL. The CDR3 is made up of 15 amino acids. Comment on this clone: Antigen unknown.

The study, taken as a whole, reports: By week 6 at 0.1 to 3.0 mg/kg, blood CD4+ and CD8+ T cells had expanded clonally. Partial responders dosed at 0.1-3.0 mg/kg displayed clonal expansion ranking among the lowest.

If patients had autoimmune disease history or systemic immunosuppression, they were excluded. Samples of blood were obtained at baseline, on cycle 4 day 1, and on cycle 7 day 1. The sample here was CD4+ or CD8+ T cells sorted from blood, taken in a trial of the OX40 agonist ivuxolimab. V and J are TRBV4-1 and TRBJ2-5; D possibly uses TRBD1 or TRBD2 (5 bases each). The sequence was obtained from an adult with an advanced solid tumor such as melanoma, head and neck, liver or kidney cancer. This chain's CDR3 is CASSFTGTYQETQYF. CDR3 nucleotide sequence: TGCGCCAGCAGCTTCACCGGGACCTATCAAGAGACCCAGTACTTC.